The rows below give T cell receptor beta chains drawn from one sample of a study of T cell responses to AZD1222 COVID-19 vaccine. Assay: immunoSEQ multiplex PCR; the TCRdb copy retains only in-frame clones and omits some. The sample records 250,000 to 300,000 clones, approximately 94% being singletons. Sequencing used peripheral blood, obtained 28 days after the second AZD1222 dose. The receptors here all came from an adult who received the AZD1222 COVID-19 vaccine. The CDR3 runs from the conserved cysteine through the conserved F or W. D genes are given only for firm matches. The listing skips clone size in some rows; elsewhere it reads once, few, many or a size class.

V gene	D gene	J gene	clone size	CDR3 protein	CDR3 DNA
TRBV12-3/TRBV12-4	-	TRBJ1-5	-	CASSTQGDQPQHF	TGTGCCAGCAGTACCCAAGGGGATCAGCCCCAGCATTTT
TRBV4-3	TRBD2	TRBJ2-1	-	CASSHGILAGGPNEQFF	TGCGCCAGCAGCCACGGAATCCTAGCGGGAGGGCCAAATGAGCAGTTCTTC
TRBV4-3	-	TRBJ1-4	-	CASSQERAAEKLFF	TGCGCCAGCAGCCAAGAGAGGGCGGCCGAAAAACTGTTTTTT
TRBV5-1	TRBD1	TRBJ2-5	-	CASSRAGTGQETQYF	TGCGCCAGCAGCCGAGCCGGGACAGGGCAAGAGACCCAGTACTTC
TRBV5-5	-	TRBJ1-2	-	CASSGIGRSGGYTF	TGTGCCAGCAGCGGGATTGGCCGTTCGGGTGGCTACACCTTC
TRBV6-5	TRBD1	TRBJ2-7	-	CASGSGQGAYEQYF	TGTGCCAGCGGTTCTGGCCAGGGGGCTTACGAGCAGTACTTC
TRBV2	-	TRBJ1-2	-	CAGSPGLPANYGYTF	TGTGCCGGTTCCCCGGGACTCCCAGCTAACTATGGCTACACCTTC
TRBV9	TRBD1	TRBJ2-1	-	CASSTHGQDQRSEQFF	TGTGCCAGCAGCACCCACGGACAGGACCAACGAAGTGAGCAGTTCTTC
TRBV29-1	TRBD1	TRBJ1-1	-	CSVEGTGVVAFF	TGCAGCGTTGAAGGGACAGGGGTTGTGGCTTTCTTT
TRBV7-2	-	TRBJ1-5	-	CASSSGTIWGQPQHF	TGTGCCAGCAGCTCCGGGACTATCTGGGGTCAGCCCCAGCATTTT
TRBV14	-	TRBJ1-1	once	CASSQDTALPRGEAFF	TGTGCCAGCAGCCAAGATACAGCCCTCCCGAGAGGTGAAGCTTTCTTT
TRBV29-1	-	TRBJ1-1	-	CSVEARGGSTEAFF	TGCAGCGTTGAAGCCCGGGGGGGGAGCACTGAAGCTTTCTTT
TRBV27	TRBD1	TRBJ1-1	few	CASSRGQNTEAFF	TGTGCCAGCAGCAGGGGGCAGAACACTGAAGCTTTCTTT
TRBV14	-	TRBJ2-2	-	CASSLDRRGTGELFF	TGTGCCAGCAGCCTCGACAGGCGGGGGACCGGGGAGCTGTTTTTT
TRBV6-2/TRBV6-3	-	TRBJ2-7	-	CASSQQTYLSYEQYF	TGTGCCAGCAGCCAACAGACCTACCTCTCCTACGAGCAGTACTTC
TRBV7-9	-	TRBJ2-5	-	CASSLDPATLTQYF	TGTGCCAGCAGCTTAGATCCCGCCACCCTGACCCAGTACTTC
TRBV12-3/TRBV12-4	-	TRBJ1-1	-	CASTPGTEAFF	TGTGCCAGCACCCCGGGGACTGAAGCTTTCTTT
TRBV5-5	-	TRBJ2-4	-	CASQAQQGKNIQYF	TGTGCCAGCCAAGCCCAGCAAGGCAAAAACATTCAGTACTTC
TRBV29-1	-	TRBJ2-7	-	CSVDTGVGREQYF	TGCAGCGTTGATACGGGAGTGGGCCGGGAGCAGTACTTC
TRBV6-5	-	TRBJ2-7	-	CASSYSGPYEQYF	TGTGCCAGCAGTTACAGCGGGCCCTACGAGCAGTACTTC
TRBV6-5	TRBD1	TRBJ2-1	-	CASRSPGTDYNEQFF	TGTGCCAGCAGATCCCCCGGGACAGACTACAATGAGCAGTTCTTC
TRBV3-1/TRBV3-2	-	TRBJ1-4	-	CASSQEGVGKLFF	TGTGCCAGCAGCCAAGAAGGGGTGGGAAAACTGTTTTTT
TRBV5-5	-	TRBJ2-7	-	CASSQLPSSYEQYF	TGTGCCAGCAGTCAACTCCCCAGTTCCTACGAGCAGTACTTC
TRBV28	TRBD1	TRBJ1-2	-	CASSFPSGGYGYTF	TGTGCCAGCAGTTTCCCCTCAGGGGGGTATGGCTACACCTTC
TRBV29-1	-	TRBJ2-1	-	CSVVGLASNEQFF	TGCAGCGTTGTTGGTTTAGCTTCCAATGAGCAGTTCTTC
TRBV7-9	-	TRBJ1-1	-	CASSLRQTNTEAFF	TGTGCCAGCAGCCTGCGACAGACTAACACTGAAGCTTTCTTT
TRBV28	-	TRBJ2-1	-	CASSFGAGEQFF	TGTGCCAGCAGTTTTGGGGCGGGTGAGCAGTTCTTC
TRBV28	TRBD2	TRBJ2-1	once	CASSSFTAGAYNEQFF	TGTGCCAGCAGTTCATTTACAGCGGGGGCCTACAATGAGCAGTTCTTC